These 22 T cell receptor beta chains originate from one sample sequenced in a study of ipilimumab plus nivolumab after autologous stem cell transplantation. Sequencing used immunoSEQ multiplex PCR; TCRdb keeps in-frame clones, though not all of them. The sample holds fewer than 30,000 clones; just over 85% are singletons and the top ten take roughly 5%. The source material was PBMCs, sampled in a trial of ipilimumab plus nivolumab as post-transplant consolidation. The receptor set was obtained from a male donor with diffuse large B-cell lymphoma.

The genes are TRBV7-2 and TRBJ1-6, with D maybe TRBD1 (5 bases). Germline V gives CDR1 SGHTA, CDR2 FQGNSA. Deletions cut 5 bases from V and 3 bases from J, with 17 bases between. The CDR3 is made up of 17 amino acids. The CDR3 here is CASSPVTGLNYNSPLHF. The CDR3 nucleotides read TGTGCCAGCAGCCCAGTAACAGGATTGAACTATAATTCACCCCTCCACTTT.

V gene TRBV4-2 combines with J gene TRBJ2-3; 12 bases are shared with TRBD2. Germline V gene data show CDR1 as LGHNA and CDR2 as YNFKEQ. V shed 4 bases, J shed 2 bases, and the junction held 7 bases outside the gene matches. The CDR3 totals 17 residues. The CDR3 coding sequence is TGTGCCAGCAGCCTCGATCCTAGCGGGGGGGCCACAGATACGCAGTATTTT. It is translated as CASSLDPSGGATDTQYF.

The rearrangement links TRBV7-3 to TRBJ2-2; D is uncertain. V lost 4 bases to trimming and J lost 4 bases, with 7 bases between them. This CDR3 is built from 13 residues. In germline, CDR1 is SGHTA, CDR2 FQGTGA. The CDR3 nucleotides are TGTGCCAGCAGCTCCCAGCGCACCGGGGAGCTGTTTTTT. Its translation is CASSSQRTGELFF.

This clone is a singleton in its sample. The rearrangement joins TRBV7-2 to TRBJ1-2; D call uncertain. CDR3 length: 14 residues. Germline CDR1 and CDR2: SGHTA and FQGNSA. The V end was cut by 4 bases, the J end by 2 bases, with 11 bases between. The CDR3 nucleotides are TGTGCCAGCAGCTCAGCTTTCCGGAACTATGGCTACACCTTC. Its translation is CASSSAFRNYGYTF.

For the CDR3, the DNA is TGCGCCAGCAGCCCGGGACAACCTCCCGGGTATAGCAATCAGCCCCAGCATTTT. The encoded protein is CASSPGQPPGYSNQPQHF. The J gene is TRBJ1-5, the V gene TRBV4-1; maybe TRBD1 (6 bases). CDR3 length: 18 amino acids. With 4 bases removed from V and 0 bases from J, the gap between germline ends came to 19 bases. Looked up from germline, CDR1 is MGHRA and CDR2 is YSYEKL.

The DNA of the CDR3 is TGCGCCAGCTCCTCCACCAGGGTGGTTGGGGAGCTGTTTTTT. Translated, it gives CASSSTRVVGELFF. The rearrangement uses TRBV10-2 and TRBJ2-2; tentatively, D is TRBD1 (5 bases). The CDR3 has 14 residues. Germline V gene data show CDR1 as WSHSY and CDR2 as SAAADI. The V gene lost 8 bases and the J gene lost 8 bases, with 18 bases spanning the gap.

The V call is TRBV27, the J call TRBJ1-3; weak D call: TRBD1 (6 bases). V lost 5 bases to trimming and J lost 2 bases, with 10 bases between them. The CDR3 runs 14 residues. Germline V gives CDR1 MNHEY, CDR2 SMNVEV (reference sequence). DNA for the CDR3: TGTGCCAGCAGTCAATCAGGGGCTGGAAACACCATATATTTT. As protein: CASSQSGAGNTIYF.

The genes are TRBV13 and TRBJ2-7; D is unclear. Germline CDR1 PRHDT, CDR2 FYEKMQ (reference sequence). Trimming left V 0 bases short and J 4 bases short, with 10 bases between. The CDR3 has 14 amino acids. The CDR3 loop is CASSLGRDGYEQYF. DNA of the CDR3: TGTGCCAGCAGCTTAGGTAGGGATGGATACGAGCAGTACTTC.

This clone was counted a single time. This chain joins TRBV2 and TRBJ2-5, with D tentatively TRBD2 (5 bases). Trimming removed 6 bases at V and 7 bases at J, with 15 bases between. Germline V CDR1 and CDR2: SNHLY, FYNNEI. This CDR3 spans 13 amino acids. The CDR3 loop is CASSRPPLATQYF. DNA for the CDR3: TGTGCCAGCAGCCGACCCCCCCTAGCGACCCAGTACTTC.

The chain is built from TRBV7-9 and TRBJ1-1, with D unresolved. This CDR3 is built from 12 residues. Looked up from germline, CDR1 is SEHNR and CDR2 is FQNEAQ (reference sequence). The V end lost 5 bases, the J end lost 1 base, and 5 bases lay between the germline ends. The CDR3 DNA reads TGTGCCAGCAGCCCGCAGAACACTGAAGCTTTCTTT. As protein: CASSPQNTEAFF.

V and J are TRBV18 and TRBJ1-3; no clear D. Germline V gives CDR1 KGHSH, CDR2 LQKENI. CDR3 length: 16 amino acids. Trimming removed 0 bases from V and 2 bases from J, with 11 bases in between. This CDR3 reads CASSPPSSNPGNTIYF. DNA for the CDR3: TGTGCCAGCTCACCACCGTCATCAAACCCTGGAAACACCATATATTTT.

This CDR3 reads CASSLQQDNSPLHF. Written as DNA, the CDR3 is TGCGCCAGCAGCTTGCAACAGGATAATTCACCCCTCCACTTT. The chain recombines TRBV5-1 with TRBJ1-6; possibly TRBD1 for D (5 bases). Trimming shortened V by 1 base and J by 5 bases, and 7 bases separated the two germline ends. In germline, CDR1 is SGHRS, CDR2 YFSETQ. The CDR3 has 14 amino acids.

This clone was counted a single time. This chain uses TRBV7-9 with TRBJ2-2; TRBD2 matches 10 bases. CDR1 SEHNR and CDR2 FQNEAQ come from the germline V gene (reference sequence). The CDR3 runs to 17 residues. The V gene end was trimmed by 3 bases and the J gene end by 0 bases; junction bases not matched to a gene: 4. Here the CDR3 DNA reads TGTGCCAGCAGCTTTGGACTAGCGGCCGCGAACACCGGGGAGCTGTTTTTT. Translated, it gives CASSFGLAAANTGELFF.

The rearrangement joins TRBV19 to TRBJ1-4, with a tentative D call TRBD1 (6 bases). The germline V gene has CDR1 LNHDA and CDR2 SQIVND (reference sequence). V lost 7 bases, J lost 8 bases, and 17 bases lay in between. The CDR3 loop spans 14 amino acids. This CDR3 reads CASTHRQGNEKLFF. CDR3 sequence (DNA): TGTGCCAGTACCCATCGGCAGGGGAACGAAAAACTGTTTTTT.

The chain recombines TRBV11-2 with TRBJ2-1; 9 nucleotides match TRBD1. The V segment lost 6 bases and the J segment 4 bases; nucleotides outside the gene matches: 4. Germline values: CDR1 SGHAT, CDR2 FQNNGV. This CDR3 comprises 14 residues. This CDR3 reads CASSSGTGYNEQFF. In DNA form, the CDR3 reads TGTGCCAGCAGTTCCGGGACAGGGTACAATGAGCAGTTCTTC.

This clone occurred once. The CDR3 region is CASSWGLNTGELFF. DNA of the CDR3: TGTGCCAGCAGCTGGGGTCTCAACACCGGGGAGCTGTTTTTT. J is TRBJ2-2 and V is TRBV9, with D unclear. The CDR3 loop spans 14 amino acids. V dropped 4 bases and J dropped 2 bases, with 9 bases sitting between them. Germline-derived CDR1 and CDR2 are SGDLS and YYNGEE.

This chain joins TRBV19 and TRBJ2-6; no definite D call. The CDR3 spans 16 residues. Per germline, CDR1 LNHDA and CDR2 SQIVND (reference sequence). V shed 3 bases and J shed 0 bases, with 9 bases lying between them. The CDR3 sequence is CASSMGITSGANVLTF. The CDR3 bases are TGTGCCAGTAGTATGGGTATAACCTCTGGGGCCAACGTCCTGACTTTC.

The chain's CDR3 is CASKESGTGLYSGNTIYF. The DNA for the CDR3 is TGTGCCAGTAAAGAATCTGGGACAGGCCTATACTCTGGAAACACCATATATTTT. The rearrangement joins TRBV19 to TRBJ1-3; 8 bases map to TRBD1. This CDR3 region has 18 residues. With V trimmed by 7 bases and J by 0 bases, 14 bases remained unmatched. CDR1 and CDR2 (germline): LNHDA, SQIVND (reference sequence).

The V call is TRBV4-1, the J call TRBJ2-5; 7 bases align to TRBD1. Germline V gene lookup returns CDR1 MGHRA and CDR2 YSYEKL. The trim removed 2 bases at V and 1 base at J, leaving 7 bases unmatched. This CDR3 region has 16 residues. This chain's CDR3 is CASSQQPGTAQETQYF. CDR3 nucleotides: TGCGCCAGCAGCCAACAACCCGGGACAGCCCAAGAGACCCAGTACTTC.

This CDR3 is CASSPYGGPGDTQYF. The CDR3 coding sequence is TGCGCCAGCAGCCCATACGGGGGGCCCGGAGATACGCAGTATTTT. The chain combines TRBV5-1 with TRBJ2-3; D is possibly TRBD2 (7 bases). This CDR3 is built from 15 residues. Germline assignment: CDR1 SGHRS and CDR2 YFSETQ. Deletions cut 4 bases from V and 5 bases from J, with 17 bases between.

The rearrangement links TRBV7-9 to TRBJ1-5, with no clear D. This CDR3 is 14 amino acids long. The germline V gene has CDR1 SEHNR and CDR2 FQNEAQ (reference sequence). With 3 bases removed from V and 2 bases from J, the gap between germline ends came to 8 bases. CDR3 residues: CASSFPGGNQPQHF. The CDR3 region has the DNA TGTGCCAGCAGCTTTCCCGGGGGCAATCAGCCCCAGCATTTT.

This chain connects TRBV28 to TRBJ2-5; 10 bases are a match to TRBD1. In germline, CDR1 is MDHEN, CDR2 SYDVKM. The CDR3 totals 15 residues. The V and J ends lost 7 bases and 5 bases, in that order; junction bases with no gene match: 10. CDR3 coding DNA: TGTGCCAGCACCGAACCGGGACAGGGGCGGGAGACCCAGTACTTC. Its translation: CASTEPGQGRETQYF.